Each of the 20 T cell receptor beta chains below was sequenced from the same sample in a study of CD8 T cells in ankylosing spondylitis. TCRdb recomputed calls from the 5' RACE reads with MiXCR, one row per CDR3 protein. The data show tens of thousands of distinct CDR3 sequences, approximately 7% seen once. Sequencing input: blood, either unsorted or a sorted T cell fraction (not recorded which). The origin of the receptors is a female donor with ankylosing spondylitis or in good health (not recorded which).

This clonotype has at least ten counts. The gene calls are TRBV5-1 and TRBJ2-7; 11 bases agree with TRBD1. V shed 4 bases, J shed 6 bases, and the junction held 9 bases outside the gene matches. The CDR3 totals 15 residues. The germline V gene encodes CDR1 SGHRS and CDR2 YFSETQ. DNA of the CDR3: TGCGCCAGCAGCCTCCTGGCCGGACAGGGGGCCGAGCAGTACGTC. This encodes CASSLLAGQGAEQYV.

This clonotype was seen ten or more times. The rearrangement links TRBV5-1 to TRBJ1-2; 8 bases line up with TRBD1. The CDR3 totals 15 residues. Germline CDR1 and CDR2: SGHRS and YFSETQ. After removal of 4 bases from V and 6 bases from J, the junction contained 11 bases not matched to a gene. The DNA for the CDR3 is TGCGCCAGCAGCCTATCGACAGGGGCGGTAGATGGCTACACCTTC. Its protein product is CASSLSTGAVDGYTF.

This clonotype is deemed medium-sized. The DNA of the CDR3 is TGTGCCAGCAGCCTTACAGGGAACACTGAAGCTTTCTTT. Translation: CASSLTGNTEAFF. V gene TRBV12-3 or TRBV12-4 combines with J gene TRBJ1-1, with D perhaps matching TRBD1 (5 bases). The CDR3 contains 13 residues. Trimming pared 6 bases from V and 1 base from J, leaving 9 bases between.

This clonotype has a handful of counts. This chain joins TRBV11-2 and TRBJ2-3, with no clear D. The CDR3 has 13 amino acids. Deletions cut 6 bases from V and 6 bases from J, with 13 bases between. The germline gives CDR1 SGHAT, CDR2 FQNNGV. The CDR3 DNA sequence: TGTGCCAGCAGTTCCCCGTTCGCCGATACGCAGTATTTT. Translation: CASSSPFADTQYF. Filled out from reference TRBV11-2 and TRBJ2-3, the complete variable domain reads EAGVAQSPRYKIIEKRQSVAFWCNPISGHATLYWYQQILGQGPKLLIQFQNNGVVDDSQLPKDRFSAERLKGVDSTLKIQPAKLEDSAVYLCASSSPFADTQYFGPGTRLTVL.

By share, this clonotype counts as medium-sized. The gene calls are TRBV29-1 and TRBJ2-1; the match to TRBD1 covers 7 bases. Losses at the gene ends were 0 bases for V and 5 bases for J; bases not matched to a gene: 10. The CDR3 extends over 16 amino acids. Germline V gene lookup returns CDR1 SQVTM and CDR2 ANQGSEA. The chain's CDR3 is CSVEDRQGSNNNEQFF. The CDR3 nucleotides read TGCAGCGTTGAAGACCGACAGGGTTCCAACAACAATGAGCAGTTCTTC.

This clonotype was seen repeatedly, ten times or more. The chain links TRBV5-1 to TRBJ2-5; D is possibly TRBD2 (6 bases). Germline CDR1 and CDR2: SGHRS and YFSETQ. Trimming shortened V by 4 bases and J by 4 bases, and 17 bases separated the two germline ends. There are 15 residues in the CDR3. The CDR3: CASSPRDSPGETQYF. The DNA for the CDR3 is TGCGCCAGCAGCCCGCGGGACTCCCCGGGAGAGACCCAGTACTTC.

The sample holds many counts of this clonotype. This chain joins TRBV12-3 or TRBV12-4 and TRBJ1-5; 10 bases fit TRBD1. The CDR3 covers 13 residues. J lost 7 bases, V lost 6 bases, and 3 bases had no gene match. This chain's CDR3 is CASRGQGSQPQHF. In DNA, the CDR3 is TGTGCCAGCAGGGGACAGGGGAGCCAGCCCCAGCATTTT.

Many counts were recorded for this clonotype. This chain connects TRBV20-1 to TRBJ2-3, with D possibly being TRBD2 (6 bases). V lost 6 bases to trimming and J lost 4 bases, with 11 bases between them. There are 12 residues in the CDR3. Germline CDR1 is DFQATT and CDR2 is SNEGSKA (reference sequence). CDR3 bases: TGCAGTGCAAGGCGGGGAGCAGATACGCAGTATTTT. Translated, it gives CSARRGADTQYF.

This clonotype was counted at least ten times. The chain carries TRBV19 and TRBJ1-1; D gene ambiguous. The V gene lost 4 bases and the J gene lost 4 bases, with 16 bases spanning the gap. Germline values: CDR1 LNHDA, CDR2 SQIVND (reference sequence). The CDR3 is 15 residues long. The CDR3 bases are TGTGCCAGTAGTACGACAAACATAGGGAGCACTGAAGCTTTCTTT. This sequence encodes CASSTTNIGSTEAFF.

In regard to this clonotype: A much larger clone differs by one base, so this may be a read error. The rearrangement uses TRBV6-1 and TRBJ2-5, with 15 positions matching TRBD2. CDR3 size: 16 residues. CDR1 is MNHNS, CDR2 SASEGT, per germline. J gave up 5 bases and V 10 bases, and 11 bases lay outside the gene matches. The CDR3 DNA reads TGTGCCAACAGCCGGGGACTAGCGGGGGGACGGGAGACCCAGTACTTC. Protein product: CANSRGLAGGRETQYF.

The rearrangement uses TRBV12-3 or TRBV12-4 and TRBJ1-2; TRBD1 agrees at 7 bases. The CDR3 extends over 13 amino acids. V trimming: 6 bases; J trimming: 6 bases; junction bases outside the gene matches: 7. CDR3 in amino acids: CASSETGMNGYTF. In DNA, the CDR3 is TGTGCCAGCAGCGAGACAGGGATGAATGGCTACACCTTC.

The V call is TRBV15, the J call TRBJ1-1, with D tentatively TRBD1 (5 bases). This CDR3 contains 20 residues. CDR1 is LNHNV, CDR2 YYDKDF, per germline (reference sequence). Trimming removed 0 bases at V and 3 bases at J, with 26 bases between. The DNA of the CDR3 is TGTGCCACCAGCAGAGATTACGGGGCGCGAAGAGGGCGACCGCACACTGAAGCTTTCTTT. Protein sequence: CATSRDYGARRGRPHTEAFF. The variable domain in full, with the rest retrieved from reference TRBV15 and TRBJ1-1, is DAMVIQNPRYQVTQFGKPVTLSCSQTLNHNVMYWYQQKSSQAPKLLFHYYDKDFNNEADTPDNFQSRRPNTSFCFLDIRSPGLGDTAMYLCATSRDYGARRGRPHTEAFFGQGTRLTVV.

There are many counts of this clonotype. The rearrangement uses TRBV30 and TRBJ1-1; D ambiguous. CDR1 and CDR2 (germline): GTSNPN, SVGIG (reference sequence). V was cut by 1 base and J by 8 bases, with 5 bases left in between. This CDR3 comprises 10 residues. CDR3 bases: TGTGCCTGGAGTGCCGAGGAAGCTTTCTTT. Translated, it gives CAWSAEEAFF.

This clonotype was observed a few times. The CDR3 DNA reads as TGCGCCAGCACCTTAGCGGGGGGGCTCGGAGAGACCCAGTACTTC. Amino acids: CASTLAGGLGETQYF. This sequence joins TRBV5-1 and TRBJ2-5; 11 bases line up with TRBD2. This CDR3 has 15 residues. Germline V gene data show CDR1 as SGHRS and CDR2 as YFSETQ. V lost 6 bases, J lost 4 bases, and 8 bases stayed unmatched. The variable domain in full, with the rest retrieved from reference TRBV5-1 and TRBJ2-5, is KAGVTQTPRYLIKTRGQQVTLSCSPISGHRSVSWYQQTPGQGLQFLFEYFSETQRNKGNFPGRFSGRQFSNSRSEMNVSTLELGDSALYLCASTLAGGLGETQYFGPGTRLLVL.

Many counts were recorded for this clonotype. The chain joins TRBV20-1 to TRBJ2-7; the match to TRBD2 covers 8 bases. Germline CDR1 DFQATT, CDR2 SNEGSKA (reference sequence). This CDR3 spans 16 amino acids. CDR3 residues: CSELFERGSPPYEQYF. CDR3 nucleotides: TGCAGCGAGCTGTTCGAGCGGGGGTCCCCTCCTTACGAGCAGTACTTC.

This clonotype was detected ten times or more. The chain couples TRBV5-6 to TRBJ1-5; TRBD1 is a possible D gene (6 bases). The germline V and J ends were trimmed by 2 bases and 4 bases, with 19 bases remaining between them. The CDR3 totals 17 residues. The germline V gene encodes CDR1 SGHDT and CDR2 YYEEEE. The CDR3 DNA reads as TGTGCCAGCAGCTTAGCTTCACACAGGGTGTTAAATCAGCCCCAGCATTTT. Its translation: CASSLASHRVLNQPQHF.

This clonotype came up many times. The CDR3 protein is CASSQEQGFSQPQHF. DNA of the CDR3: TGCGCCAGCAGCCAAGAACAGGGTTTTTCTCAGCCCCAGCATTTT. The chain links TRBV4-1 to TRBJ1-5, with a tentative D call TRBD1 (6 bases). Trimming left V 0 bases short and J 6 bases short, with 12 bases between. The germline V gene encodes CDR1 MGHRA and CDR2 YSYEKL. CDR3 size: 15 residues.

This clonotype was observed at least ten times. This chain connects TRBV12-3 or TRBV12-4 to TRBJ1-5, with D maybe TRBD1 (6 bases). This CDR3 has 14 amino acids. Trimming stripped 3 bases from V and 5 bases from J, with 11 bases between. The CDR3 sequence: CASSFDRSYQPQHF. The CDR3 nucleotides are TGTGCCAGCAGTTTTGACAGGAGCTATCAGCCCCAGCATTTT.

This clonotype has ten or more counts. V is TRBV18 and J is TRBJ2-2, with D possibly being TRBD1 (5 bases). The CDR3 extends over 16 amino acids. Trimming left V 9 bases short and J 4 bases short, with 21 bases between. The germline V gene has CDR1 KGHSH and CDR2 LQKENI. The DNA for the CDR3 is TGTGCCAGTATCTCGGAGCGACAGTTCGGCACCGGGGAGCTGTTTTTT. It yields the protein CASISERQFGTGELFF.

This clonotype was seen more than once but under ten times. V and J are TRBV6-2 or TRBV6-3 and TRBJ1-5; 9 nucleotides agree with TRBD1. The CDR3 loop spans 21 amino acids. The V and J ends lost 6 bases and 4 bases, in that order; junction bases with no gene match: 25. Germline V gene data show CDR1 as MNHEY and CDR2 as SVGEGT. In DNA, the CDR3 is TGTGCCAGCAGCCGATCTGACCGCGGGTGGGCGGGACAGGGATGGAATCAGCCCCAGCATTTT. Encoded protein: CASSRSDRGWAGQGWNQPQHF.